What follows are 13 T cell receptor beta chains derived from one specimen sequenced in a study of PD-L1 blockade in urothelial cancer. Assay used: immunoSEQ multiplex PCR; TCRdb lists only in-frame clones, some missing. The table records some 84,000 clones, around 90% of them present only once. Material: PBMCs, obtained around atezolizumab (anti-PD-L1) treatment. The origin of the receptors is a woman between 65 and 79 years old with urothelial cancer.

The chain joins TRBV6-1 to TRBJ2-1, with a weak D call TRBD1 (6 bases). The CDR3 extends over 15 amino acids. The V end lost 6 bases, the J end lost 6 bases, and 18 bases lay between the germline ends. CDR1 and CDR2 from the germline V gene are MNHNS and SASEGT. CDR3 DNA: TGTGCCAGCAGAGAAACCCCAGGGGTTGGCAATGAGCAGTTCTTC. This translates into CASRETPGVGNEQFF.

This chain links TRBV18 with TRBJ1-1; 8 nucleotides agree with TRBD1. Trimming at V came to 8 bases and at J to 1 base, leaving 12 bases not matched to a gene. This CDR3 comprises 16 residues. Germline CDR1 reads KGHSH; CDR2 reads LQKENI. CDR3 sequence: CASITGGPQKNTEAFF. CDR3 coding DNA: TGTGCCAGCATCACAGGGGGTCCTCAAAAGAACACTGAAGCTTTCTTT.

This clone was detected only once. CDR3 protein: CASSPVGGWTGELFF. Here the CDR3 DNA reads TGTGCCAGCAGCCCTGTCGGGGGGTGGACCGGGGAGCTGTTTTTT. The chain couples TRBV7-8 to TRBJ2-2; 7 bases map to TRBD2. Trimming removed 5 bases from V and 5 bases from J; junction bases left unmatched: 8. CDR1 is SGHVS and CDR2 is FQNEAQ in the germline V gene. CDR3 length: 15 amino acids.

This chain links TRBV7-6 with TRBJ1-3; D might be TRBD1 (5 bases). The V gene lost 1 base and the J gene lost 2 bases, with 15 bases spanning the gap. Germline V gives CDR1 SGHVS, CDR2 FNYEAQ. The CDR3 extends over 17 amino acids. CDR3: CASSLVDGRATGNTIYF. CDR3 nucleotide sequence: TGTGCCAGCAGCTTAGTTGACGGCAGGGCTACTGGAAACACCATATATTTT.

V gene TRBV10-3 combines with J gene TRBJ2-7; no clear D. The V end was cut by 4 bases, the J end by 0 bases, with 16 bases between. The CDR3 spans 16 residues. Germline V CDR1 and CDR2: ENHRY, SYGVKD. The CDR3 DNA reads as TGTGCCATCAGTGCCGCACATCTCAAGTCCTCCTACGAGCAGTACTTC. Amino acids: CAISAAHLKSSYEQYF.

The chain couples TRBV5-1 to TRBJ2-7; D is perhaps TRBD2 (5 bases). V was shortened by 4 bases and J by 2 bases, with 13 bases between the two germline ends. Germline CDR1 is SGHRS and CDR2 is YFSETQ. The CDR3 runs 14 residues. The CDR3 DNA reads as TGCGCCAGCAGCCCTTCTCCCGGGGCCTACGAGCAGTACTTC. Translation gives CASSPSPGAYEQYF.

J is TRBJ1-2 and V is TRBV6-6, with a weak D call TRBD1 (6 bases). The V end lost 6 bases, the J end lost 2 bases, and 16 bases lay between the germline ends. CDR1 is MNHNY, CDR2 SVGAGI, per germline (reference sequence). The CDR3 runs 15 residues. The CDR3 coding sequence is TGTGCCAGCAGATTTACCGGGACACAGAACTATGGCTACACCTTC. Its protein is CASRFTGTQNYGYTF.

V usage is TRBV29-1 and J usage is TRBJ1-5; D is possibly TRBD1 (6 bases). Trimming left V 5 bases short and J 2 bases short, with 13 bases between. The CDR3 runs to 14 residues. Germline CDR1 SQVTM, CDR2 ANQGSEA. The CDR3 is CSVSTGFRNQPQHF. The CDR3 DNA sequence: TGCAGCGTTTCTACAGGGTTTCGCAATCAGCCCCAGCATTTT.

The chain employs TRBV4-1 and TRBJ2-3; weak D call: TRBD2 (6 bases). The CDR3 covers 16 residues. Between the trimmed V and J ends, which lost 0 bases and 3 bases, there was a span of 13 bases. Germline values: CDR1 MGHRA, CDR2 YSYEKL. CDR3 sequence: CASSQDYGRGTDTQYF. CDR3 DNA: TGCGCCAGCAGCCAAGATTACGGGAGAGGTACAGATACGCAGTATTTT.

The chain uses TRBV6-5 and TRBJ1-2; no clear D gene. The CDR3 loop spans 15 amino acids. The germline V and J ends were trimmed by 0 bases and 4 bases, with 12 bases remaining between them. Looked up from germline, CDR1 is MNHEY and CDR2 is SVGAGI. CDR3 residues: CASSYSLKYSYGYTF. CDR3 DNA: TGTGCCAGCAGTTACTCATTAAAGTACAGCTATGGCTACACCTTC.

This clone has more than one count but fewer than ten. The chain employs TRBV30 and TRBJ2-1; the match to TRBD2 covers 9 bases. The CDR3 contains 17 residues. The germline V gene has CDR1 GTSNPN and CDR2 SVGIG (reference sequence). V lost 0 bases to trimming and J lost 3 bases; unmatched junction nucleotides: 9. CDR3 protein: CAWSVSGVAGVYNEQFF. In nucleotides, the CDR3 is TGTGCCTGGAGTGTTTCCGGGGTAGCGGGGGTCTACAATGAGCAGTTCTTC.

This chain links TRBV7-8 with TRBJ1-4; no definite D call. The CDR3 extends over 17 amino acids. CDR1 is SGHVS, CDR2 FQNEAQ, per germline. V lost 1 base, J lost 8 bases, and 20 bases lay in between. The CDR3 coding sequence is TGTGCCAGCAGCTTAGATGGCAGCGTAGTACCTGGCGAAAAACTGTTTTTT. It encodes CASSLDGSVVPGEKLFF.

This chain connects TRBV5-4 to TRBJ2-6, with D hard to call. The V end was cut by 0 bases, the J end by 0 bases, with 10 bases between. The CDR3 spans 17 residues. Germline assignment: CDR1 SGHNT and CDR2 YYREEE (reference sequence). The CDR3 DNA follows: TGTGCCAGCAGCTTGGAGCTGGTCGGCTCTGGGGCCAACGTCCTGACTTTC. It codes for CASSLELVGSGANVLTF.